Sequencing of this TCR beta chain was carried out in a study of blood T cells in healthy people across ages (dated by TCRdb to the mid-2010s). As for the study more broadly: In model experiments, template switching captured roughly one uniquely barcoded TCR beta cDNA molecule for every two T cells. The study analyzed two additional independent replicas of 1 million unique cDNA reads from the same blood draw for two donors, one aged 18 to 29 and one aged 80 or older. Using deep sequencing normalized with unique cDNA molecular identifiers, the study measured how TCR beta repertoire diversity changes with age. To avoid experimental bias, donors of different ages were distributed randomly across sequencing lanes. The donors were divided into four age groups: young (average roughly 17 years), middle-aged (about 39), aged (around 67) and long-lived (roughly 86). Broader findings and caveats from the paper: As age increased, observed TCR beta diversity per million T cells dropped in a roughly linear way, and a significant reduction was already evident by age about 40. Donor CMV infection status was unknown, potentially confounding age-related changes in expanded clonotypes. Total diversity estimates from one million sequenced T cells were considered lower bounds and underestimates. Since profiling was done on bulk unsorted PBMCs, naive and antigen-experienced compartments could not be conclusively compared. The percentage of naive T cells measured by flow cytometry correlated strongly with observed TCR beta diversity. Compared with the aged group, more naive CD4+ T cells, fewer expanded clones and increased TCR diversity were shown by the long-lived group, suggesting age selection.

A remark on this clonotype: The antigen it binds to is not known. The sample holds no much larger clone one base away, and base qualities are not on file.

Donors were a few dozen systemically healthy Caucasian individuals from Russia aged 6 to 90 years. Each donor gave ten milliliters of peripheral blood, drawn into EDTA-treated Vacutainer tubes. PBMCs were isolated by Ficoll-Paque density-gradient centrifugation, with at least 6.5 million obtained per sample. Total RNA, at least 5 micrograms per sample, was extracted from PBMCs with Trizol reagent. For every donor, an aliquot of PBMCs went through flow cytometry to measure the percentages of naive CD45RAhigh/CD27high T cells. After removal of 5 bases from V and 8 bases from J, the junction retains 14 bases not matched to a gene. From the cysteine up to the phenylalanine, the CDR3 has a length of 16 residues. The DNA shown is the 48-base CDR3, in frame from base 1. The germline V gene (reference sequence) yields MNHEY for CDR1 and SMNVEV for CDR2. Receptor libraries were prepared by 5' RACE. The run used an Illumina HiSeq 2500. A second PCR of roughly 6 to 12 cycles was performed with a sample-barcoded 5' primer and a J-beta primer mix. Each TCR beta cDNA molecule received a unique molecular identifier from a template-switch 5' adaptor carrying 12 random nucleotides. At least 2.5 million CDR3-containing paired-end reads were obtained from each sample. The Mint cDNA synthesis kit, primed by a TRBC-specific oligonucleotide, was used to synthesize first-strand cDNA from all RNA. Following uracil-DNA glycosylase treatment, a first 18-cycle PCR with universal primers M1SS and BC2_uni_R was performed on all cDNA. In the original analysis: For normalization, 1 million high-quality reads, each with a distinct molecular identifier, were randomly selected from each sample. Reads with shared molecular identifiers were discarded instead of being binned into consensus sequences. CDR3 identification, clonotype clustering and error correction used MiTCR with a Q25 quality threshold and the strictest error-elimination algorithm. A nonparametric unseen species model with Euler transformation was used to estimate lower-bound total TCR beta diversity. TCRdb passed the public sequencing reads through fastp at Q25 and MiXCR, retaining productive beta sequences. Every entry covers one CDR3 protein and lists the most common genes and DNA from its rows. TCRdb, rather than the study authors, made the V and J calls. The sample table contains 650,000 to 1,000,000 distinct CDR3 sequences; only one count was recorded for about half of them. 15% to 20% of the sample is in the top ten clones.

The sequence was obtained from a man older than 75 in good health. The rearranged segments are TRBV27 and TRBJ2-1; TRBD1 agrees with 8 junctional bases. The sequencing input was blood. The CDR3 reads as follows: CASSPWTGTLSYEQFF. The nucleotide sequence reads TGTGCCAGCAGTCCGTGGACAGGGACCCTTTCTTATGAGCAGTTCTTC.